This record covers a single TCR beta chain. The record originates from a study of OX40 agonist ivuxolimab in advanced cancers. Study at large: A mean age of around 66 years, range roughly 20 to 80, was recorded, and roughly 83% were male. One patient with hepatocellular carcinoma and two with cutaneous melanoma, three in all, had partial responses.

TCRdb's table, derived via immunoSEQ multiplex PCR, lists solely in-frame clones and lacks some. The sample has about 4,700 clones, approximately 71% seen once. Sampling times: baseline, cycle 4 day 1, cycle 7 day 1. CDR1 MNHEY and CDR2 SMNVEV come from the germline V gene (reference sequence). The CDR3 totals 13 residues. V was shortened by 6 bases and J by 8 bases, with 16 bases between the two germline ends. Sequencing used CD4+ or CD8+ T cells sorted from blood, obtained in a trial of the OX40 agonist ivuxolimab. This clonotype was sampled from an adult with an advanced solid tumor such as melanoma, head and neck, liver or kidney cancer. This rearrangement joins TRBV27 to TRBJ1-1, with D perhaps matching TRBD1 (5 bases). CDR3 amino acids: CASSRMRGREAFF. CDR3 bases: TGTGCCAGCAGCCGCATGAGGGGCAGGGAAGCTTTCTTT.